The 17 T cell receptor beta chains below all came from one sample that was sequenced in a study of T cell changes during pregnancy in multiple sclerosis. TCRdb's table, derived via immunoSEQ multiplex PCR, lists solely in-frame clones and lacks some. The sample records 55,000 to 80,000 clones, around 90% being singletons. Sequencing used peripheral blood, obtained after pregnancy. Receptors originate from a female donor in good health, enrolled as a control in a pregnancy study.

The chain links TRBV7-2 to TRBJ1-2; a possible D gene is TRBD1 (5 bases). Trimming cost V 5 bases and J 4 bases, with 14 bases left between them. This CDR3 has 14 residues. The V gene's germline CDR1 is SGHTA and CDR2 FQGNSA. The CDR3 spells CASSANRLSYGYTF. Written as DNA, the CDR3 is TGTGCCAGCAGCGCCAACAGGCTATCCTATGGCTACACCTTC.

V is TRBV30 and J is TRBJ2-6; TRBD2 matches at 10 bases. V lost 4 bases to trimming and J lost 0 bases; unmatched junction nucleotides: 3. There are 16 residues in the CDR3. CDR1 is GTSNPN and CDR2 is SVGIG in the germline V gene (reference sequence). CDR3 bases: TGTGCCTGGACTAGCGGGAGCTCCTCTGGGGCCAACGTCCTGACTTTC. Translating gives CAWTSGSSSGANVLTF.

The gene calls are TRBV5-1 and TRBJ2-1; no reliable D call. In germline, CDR1 is SGHRS, CDR2 YFSETQ. The length of the CDR3 is 12 residues. V was pared by 5 bases and J by 5 bases, with 8 bases between. The CDR3 DNA reads TGCGCCAGCAGTGAGCAAGACAATGAGCAGTTCTTC. Its protein product is CASSEQDNEQFF. The full variable domain, its missing parts supplied by reference TRBV5-1 and TRBJ2-1, is KAGVTQTPRYLIKTRGQQVTLSCSPISGHRSVSWYQQTPGQGLQFLFEYFSETQRNKGNFPGRFSGRQFSNSRSEMNVSTLELGDSALYLCASSEQDNEQFFGPGTRLTVL.

The genes are TRBV5-6 and TRBJ2-2; 9 positions agree with TRBD1. This CDR3 region has 15 residues. V lost 3 bases, J lost 3 bases, and 3 bases stayed unmatched. Germline loops: CDR1 SGHDT, CDR2 YYEEEE. CDR3 amino acids: CASSYGQGYTGELFF. CDR3 DNA sequence: TGTGCCAGCAGCTACGGACAGGGGTACACCGGGGAGCTGTTTTTT.

The CDR3: CASTNRAYGYTF. DNA of the CDR3: TGTGCCAGCACCAACAGGGCCTATGGCTACACCTTC. The chain is built from TRBV9 and TRBJ1-2; tentative D call: TRBD1 (6 bases). The CDR3 consists of 12 residues. The V gene lost 6 bases and the J gene lost 4 bases, with 10 bases spanning the gap. CDR1 is SGDLS and CDR2 is YYNGEE in the germline V gene. Using reference TRBV9 and TRBJ1-2 for the parts outside the CDR3, the full variable domain is DSGVTQTPKHLITATGQRVTLRCSPRSGDLSVYWYQQSLDQGLQFLIQYYNGEERAKGNILERFSAQQFPDLHSELNLSSLELGDSALYFCASTNRAYGYTFGSGTRLTVV.

This clone was seen more than once but under ten times. The chain recombines TRBV27 with TRBJ2-6; D gene unclear. V was pared by 2 bases and J by 3 bases, with 11 bases between. The CDR3 has 16 residues. Germline V gene data show CDR1 as MNHEY and CDR2 as SMNVEV (reference sequence). This CDR3 reads CASSLVRLSGANVLTF. In DNA form, the CDR3 reads TGTGCCAGCAGTTTAGTCAGGCTAAGTGGGGCCAACGTCCTGACTTTC. Drawing the rest from reference TRBV27 and TRBJ2-6, the complete variable domain is EAQVTQNPRYLITVTGKKLTVTCSQNMNHEYMSWYRQDPGLGLRQIYYSMNVEVTDKGDVPEGYKVSRKEKRNFPLILESPSPNQTSLYFCASSLVRLSGANVLTFGAGSRLTVL.

The gene calls are TRBV29-1 and TRBJ2-7; TRBD1 might be the D (6 bases). Germline V lookup: CDR1 SQVTM, CDR2 ANQGSEA. The CDR3 sequence is 15 residues long. V lost 0 bases and J lost 0, with 12 bases in between. The CDR3 region is CSVEDTGTFSYEQYF. In nucleotides, the CDR3 is TGCAGCGTTGAAGATACCGGGACATTCTCCTACGAGCAGTACTTC.

The chain employs TRBV18 and TRBJ2-2; tentative D call: TRBD1 (6 bases). Trimming took off 0 bases at V and 5 bases at J, with 10 bases between the two ends. This CDR3 spans 15 amino acids. The germline gives CDR1 KGHSH, CDR2 LQKENI. CDR3 coding DNA: TGTGCCAGCTCACCACCACAGGGTTGGACCGGGGAGCTGTTTTTT. This translates into CASSPPQGWTGELFF.

This chain joins TRBV27 and TRBJ2-2, with D uncertain. CDR1 MNHEY and CDR2 SMNVEV come from the germline V gene (reference sequence). V lost 10 bases, J lost 1 base, and 13 bases lay in between. This CDR3 is built from 14 residues. CDR3 region: CAILCVRNTGELFF. The CDR3 coding sequence is TGTGCCATCCTCTGTGTGAGGAACACCGGGGAGCTGTTTTTT.

The rearrangement links TRBV5-8 to TRBJ2-2; 8 positions agree with TRBD2. Germline loops: CDR1 SGHTS, CDR2 YDEGEE. This CDR3 is built from 16 residues. J was trimmed by 6 bases and V by 1 base; bases with no gene match: 8. CDR3 bases: TGTGCCAGCAGCTTGTTGGGACTAGGTTCTGCCGGGGAGCTGTTTTTT. As protein: CASSLLGLGSAGELFF.

The chain is built from TRBV11-2 and TRBJ1-1; D ambiguous. Looked up from germline, CDR1 is SGHAT and CDR2 is FQNNGV. Trimming left V 4 bases short and J 1 base short, with 7 bases between. There are 13 residues in the CDR3. The chain's CDR3 is CASSWGGNTEAFF. As DNA, the CDR3 is TGTGCCAGCAGCTGGGGAGGGAACACTGAAGCTTTCTTT.

The V call is TRBV7-9, the J call TRBJ2-7; 7 positions match TRBD2. The trim removed 5 bases at V and 1 base at J, leaving 8 bases unmatched. The CDR3 has 15 amino acids. Germline V gene data show CDR1 as SEHNR and CDR2 as FQNEAQ (reference sequence). The CDR3 DNA sequence: TGTGCCAGCAGCGGGAGGGGCGGGAGTTCCTACGAGCAGTACTTC. This sequence encodes CASSGRGGSSYEQYF.

The rearrangement links TRBV4-3 to TRBJ2-7, with 14 bases aligning to TRBD2. Germline loops: CDR1 LGHNA, CDR2 YSLEER. The CDR3 extends over 19 amino acids. Trimming at V came to 3 bases and at J to 2 bases, leaving 12 bases not matched to a gene. The CDR3 DNA follows: TGCGCCAGCAGCCAGGCGTGGGGACTAGCGGGGGCGAGGACCTACGAGCAGTACTTC. Translated: CASSQAWGLAGARTYEQYF.

V is TRBV10-3 and J is TRBJ1-2, with TRBD1 as a possible D gene (6 bases). Germline V gene data show CDR1 as ENHRY and CDR2 as SYGVKD. V lost 11 bases and J lost 2, with 12 bases in between. The CDR3 has 12 amino acids. This chain's CDR3 is CAVFQGNYGYTF. CDR3 DNA sequence: TGTGCCGTTTTCCAGGGGAACTATGGCTACACCTTC.

The chain has TRBV11-2 and TRBJ2-7, with 7 bases lining up with TRBD2. The CDR3 is made up of 16 amino acids. Germline V gene lookup returns CDR1 SGHAT and CDR2 FQNNGV. J was trimmed by 1 base and V by 5 bases; bases with no gene match: 11. Here the CDR3 DNA reads TGTGCCAGCAGCCCGTGGGGAGGGAGCACTTCCTACGAGCAGTACTTC. Translated: CASSPWGGSTSYEQYF. The full variable domain, rest sourced from reference TRBV11-2 and TRBJ2-7, is EAGVAQSPRYKIIEKRQSVAFWCNPISGHATLYWYQQILGQGPKLLIQFQNNGVVDDSQLPKDRFSAERLKGVDSTLKIQPAKLEDSAVYLCASSPWGGSTSYEQYFGPGTRLTVT.

J is TRBJ2-1 and V is TRBV19; perhaps TRBD1 as D (6 bases). Germline values: CDR1 LNHDA, CDR2 SQIVND (reference sequence). The ends were cut back, 3 bases at V and 3 bases at J, with 12 bases in the middle. This CDR3 is 15 amino acids long. The CDR3 reads CASSISGVNYNEQFF. The DNA of the CDR3 is TGTGCCAGTAGTATTTCAGGGGTGAACTACAATGAGCAGTTCTTC.

This clone was counted a few times. V is TRBV7-2 and J is TRBJ1-6, with TRBD1 matching over 11 bases. Looked up from germline, CDR1 is SGHTA and CDR2 is FQGNSA. The CDR3 has 14 residues. V lost 4 bases, J lost 10 bases, and 3 bases stayed unmatched. CDR3 sequence reads: CASSSRDRGSPLHF. The CDR3 DNA follows: TGTGCCAGCAGCTCCCGGGACAGGGGGTCACCCCTCCACTTT.